Listed here are 8 T cell receptor beta chains from one sample, sequenced in a study of blood T cell repertoires in COVID-19 (TCRdb year 2020). The library was generated by the immunoSEQ multiplex PCR assay. Drawn from immuneACCESS, this table holds only the in-frame rearrangements with V and J called that TCRdb kept. Clones are partly lost; checked studies trace under half to an unresolved V gene and leave the rest unexplained. Across this sample there are around 57,000 clones, with 85% to 95% seen only once. In total, the top ten clones hold about 4.2% of the sample. Material: peripheral blood. These TCRs come from a man aged 45 to 65 with acute or convalescent COVID-19.

The chain recombines TRBV12-3 or TRBV12-4 with TRBJ1-1; the match to TRBD1 covers 9 bases. This CDR3 comprises 13 residues. The V gene end was trimmed by 6 bases and the J gene end by 3 bases; junction bases not matched to a gene: 2. Here the CDR3 reads CASSRDRDTEAFF. CDR3 sequence (DNA): TGTGCCAGCAGCCGGGACAGGGACACTGAAGCTTTCTTT.

The chain recombines TRBV5-1 with TRBJ2-5; D not certain. Trimming took off 0 bases at V and 4 bases at J, with 10 bases between the two ends. The V gene's germline CDR1 is SGHRS and CDR2 YFSETQ. The CDR3 is made up of 14 amino acids. The CDR3 protein is CASSLEPGRETQYF. CDR3 nucleotide sequence: TGCGCCAGCAGCTTGGAACCGGGTAGAGAGACCCAGTACTTC.

This chain links TRBV18 with TRBJ2-2; tentative D call: TRBD2 (6 bases). CDR1 is KGHSH, CDR2 LQKENI, per germline. Trimming removed 4 bases from V and 5 bases from J, with 20 bases in between. The CDR3 has 17 amino acids. The CDR3 sequence is CASSLIGSGLTTGELFF. The CDR3 nucleotides read TGTGCCAGCTCACTGATTGGTTCGGGACTTACGACCGGGGAGCTGTTTTTT.

The CDR3 sequence is CASSPQGPNEKLFF. The CDR3 region has the DNA TGTGCCAGCAGCCCACAGGGGCCTAATGAAAAACTGTTTTTT. V usage is TRBV5-4 and J usage is TRBJ1-4; 7 bases match TRBD1. CDR1 is SGHNT, CDR2 YYREEE, per germline (reference sequence). J gave up 3 bases and V 4 bases, and 3 bases lay outside the gene matches. This CDR3 region has 14 residues.

The chain employs TRBV6-4 and TRBJ2-7; weak D call: TRBD2 (6 bases). Germline V CDR1 and CDR2: MRHNA, SNTAGT. Trimming removed 2 bases from V and 2 bases from J, with 22 bases in between. CDR3 length equals 18 residues. In nucleotides, the CDR3 is TGTGCCAGCAGTGACGGACACCACCCAAGGGGACTGGCCTACGAGCAGTACTTC. Amino acids: CASSDGHHPRGLAYEQYF.

The genes are TRBV4-1 and TRBJ1-5, with 9 bases matching TRBD1. The germline gives CDR1 MGHRA, CDR2 YSYEKL. J lost 6 bases, V lost 0 bases, and 9 bases had no gene match. The CDR3 is 17 amino acids. As DNA, the CDR3 is TGCGCCAGCAGCCAAGATGAGGACAGGGGACCTTTTCAGCCCCAGCATTTT. Translation: CASSQDEDRGPFQPQHF.

This clone appeared a single time. This rearrangement joins TRBV29-1 to TRBJ1-1; a possible D gene is TRBD1 (6 bases). V lost 4 bases and J lost 7, with 10 bases in between. CDR1 and CDR2 (germline): SQVTM, ANQGSEA. CDR3 length equals 11 residues. The CDR3 is CSVGTVLEAFF. The CDR3 DNA follows: TGCAGCGTTGGGACAGTACTTGAAGCTTTCTTT.

The chain joins TRBV27 to TRBJ1-1; tentatively, D is TRBD1 (5 bases). The V end was cut by 3 bases, the J end by 5 bases, with 13 bases between. Germline V CDR1 and CDR2: MNHEY, SMNVEV (reference sequence). The CDR3 consists of 14 residues. CDR3 sequence reads: CASSFRGRGTEAFF. CDR3 in DNA: TGTGCCAGCAGTTTTAGAGGGAGGGGTACTGAAGCTTTCTTT.